The clone carrying this T cell receptor beta chain was observed a few times. The antigen remains undetermined. The source of the sample is a study of T-cell reconstitution after alpha-beta-depleted transplantation in children. Study findings and constraints: At around two months after transplant, the alpha-beta T cells were reportedly derived from several hundred expanded clones that came from non-depleted graft cells. Where some patients showed high TCRbeta diversity at day 60, it came from recipient T cells and thymic progenitors that had survived. Once a year had passed after transplant, T-cell counts and diversity came mostly from newly produced T cells.

Molecular barcoding with unique molecular identifiers was used for the TCRbeta library. One entry per CDR3 protein, called by TCRdb with MiXCR from the PCR reads. The profile shows about a million distinct CDR3 sequences, roughly 29% of them singletons. V was cut by 6 bases and J by 0 bases, with 12 bases left in between. CDR3 length equals 15 residues. The germline V gene has CDR1 DFQATT and CDR2 SNEGSKA (reference sequence). The sample consisted of PBMCs, mostly from graft donor cells, taken 360 days after TCRalphabeta/CD19-depleted stem cell transplant. This chain uses TRBV20-1 with TRBJ2-6; D call uncertain. This sequence originates from a boy under two years old who had a stem cell transplant for SCID, so the T cells may come from the graft donor. For the CDR3, the DNA is TGCAGTGCCCGCATGAGGAGCTCTGGGGCCAACGTCCTGACTTTC. This codes for CSARMRSSGANVLTF.